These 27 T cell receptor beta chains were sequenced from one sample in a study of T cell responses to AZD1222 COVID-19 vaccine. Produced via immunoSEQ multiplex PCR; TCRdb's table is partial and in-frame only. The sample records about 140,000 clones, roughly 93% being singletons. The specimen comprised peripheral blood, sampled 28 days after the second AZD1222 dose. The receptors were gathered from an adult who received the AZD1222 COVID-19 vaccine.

The CDR3 DNA sequence: TGTGCCAGCAGTAACGACGCGGGGGCCTACAATGAGCAGTTCTTC. It is translated as CASSNDAGAYNEQFF. The chain carries TRBV5-4 and TRBJ2-1; 7 bases agree with TRBD2. Trimming cost V 5 bases and J 2 bases; bases outside gene matches: 7. CDR1 is SGHNT, CDR2 YYREEE, per germline (reference sequence). The CDR3 has 15 amino acids. Supplemented by reference TRBV5-4 and TRBJ2-1, the full variable domain reads ETGVTQSPTHLIKTRGQQVTLRCSSQSGHNTVSWYQQALGQGPQFIFQYYREEENGRGNFPPRFSGLQFPNYSSELNVNALELDDSALYLCASSNDAGAYNEQFFGPGTRLTVL.

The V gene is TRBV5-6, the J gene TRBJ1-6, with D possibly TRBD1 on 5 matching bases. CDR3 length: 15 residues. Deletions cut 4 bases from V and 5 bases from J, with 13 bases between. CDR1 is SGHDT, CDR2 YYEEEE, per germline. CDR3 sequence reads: CASSRGRQDNSPLHF. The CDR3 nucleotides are TGTGCCAGCAGCAGGGGTAGGCAGGATAATTCACCCCTCCACTTT.

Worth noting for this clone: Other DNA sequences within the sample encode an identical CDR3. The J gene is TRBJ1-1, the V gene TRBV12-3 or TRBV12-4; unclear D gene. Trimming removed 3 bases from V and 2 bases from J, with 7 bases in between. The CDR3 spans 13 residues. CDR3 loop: CASSLGPNTEAFF. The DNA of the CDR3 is TGTGCCAGCAGTTTGGGTCCCAACACTGAAGCTTTCTTT.

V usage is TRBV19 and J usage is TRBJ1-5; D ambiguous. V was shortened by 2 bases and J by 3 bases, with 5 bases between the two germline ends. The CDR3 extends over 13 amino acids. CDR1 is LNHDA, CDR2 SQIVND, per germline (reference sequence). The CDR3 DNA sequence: TGTGCCAGTAGTATAAGTCTCAATCAGCCCCAGCATTTT. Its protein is CASSISLNQPQHF.

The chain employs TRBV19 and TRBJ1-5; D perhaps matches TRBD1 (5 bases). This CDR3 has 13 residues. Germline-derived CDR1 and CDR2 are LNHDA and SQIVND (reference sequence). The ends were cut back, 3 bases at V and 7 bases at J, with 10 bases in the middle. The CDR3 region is CASSIERGQPQHF. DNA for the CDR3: TGTGCCAGTAGTATTGAGAGGGGACAGCCCCAGCATTTT.

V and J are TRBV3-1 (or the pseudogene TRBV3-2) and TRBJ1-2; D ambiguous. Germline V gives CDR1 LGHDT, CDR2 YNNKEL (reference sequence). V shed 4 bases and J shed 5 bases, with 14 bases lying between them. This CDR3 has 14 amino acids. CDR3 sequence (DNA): TGTGCCAGCAGCCTTGGCGGCAGCTCGTATGGCTACACCTTC. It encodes CASSLGGSSYGYTF.

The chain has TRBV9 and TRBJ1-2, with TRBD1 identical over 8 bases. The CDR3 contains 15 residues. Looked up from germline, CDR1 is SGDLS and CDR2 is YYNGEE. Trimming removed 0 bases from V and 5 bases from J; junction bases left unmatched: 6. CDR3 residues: CASSVAGGAGYGYTF. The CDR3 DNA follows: TGTGCCAGCAGCGTAGCAGGGGGCGCGGGATATGGCTACACCTTC.

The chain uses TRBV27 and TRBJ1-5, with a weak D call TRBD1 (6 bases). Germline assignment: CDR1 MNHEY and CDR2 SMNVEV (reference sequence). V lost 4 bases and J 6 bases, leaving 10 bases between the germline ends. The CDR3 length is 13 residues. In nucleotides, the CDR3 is TGTGCCAGCAGTTACAGGGTCTTTCAGCCCCAGCATTTT. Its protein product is CASSYRVFQPQHF.

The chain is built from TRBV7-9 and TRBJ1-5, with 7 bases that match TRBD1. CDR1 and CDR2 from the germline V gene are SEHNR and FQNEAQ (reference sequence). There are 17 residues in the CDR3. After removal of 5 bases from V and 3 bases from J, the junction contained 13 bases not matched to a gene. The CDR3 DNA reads TGTGCCAGCAGCCCCGAACCGACAGGGCCGTTCAATCAGCCCCAGCATTTT. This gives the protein CASSPEPTGPFNQPQHF.

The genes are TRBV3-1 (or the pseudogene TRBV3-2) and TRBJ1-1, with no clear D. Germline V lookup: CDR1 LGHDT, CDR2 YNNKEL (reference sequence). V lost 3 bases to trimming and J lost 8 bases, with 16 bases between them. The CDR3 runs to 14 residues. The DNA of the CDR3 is TGTGCCAGCAGCCAGAACCGACTGGGATGGGAAGCTTTCTTT. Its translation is CASSQNRLGWEAFF.

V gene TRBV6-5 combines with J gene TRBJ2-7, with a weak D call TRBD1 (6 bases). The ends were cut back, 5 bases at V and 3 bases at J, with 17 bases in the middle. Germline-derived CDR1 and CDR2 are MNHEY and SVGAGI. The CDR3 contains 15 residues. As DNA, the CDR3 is TGTGCCAGCAGTCCGATGGGGGCTGGGGTCTACGAGCAGTACTTC. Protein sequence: CASSPMGAGVYEQYF.

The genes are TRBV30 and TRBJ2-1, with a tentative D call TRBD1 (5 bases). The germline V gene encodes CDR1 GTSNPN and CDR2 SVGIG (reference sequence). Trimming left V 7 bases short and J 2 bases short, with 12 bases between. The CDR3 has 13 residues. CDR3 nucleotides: TGTGCCTTCAGGGATCCGGCCTACAATGAGCAGTTCTTC. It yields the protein CAFRDPAYNEQFF.

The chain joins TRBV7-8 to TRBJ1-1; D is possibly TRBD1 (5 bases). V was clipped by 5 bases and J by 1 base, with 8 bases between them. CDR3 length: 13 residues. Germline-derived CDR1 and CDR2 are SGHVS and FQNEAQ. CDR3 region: CASSRTPNTEAFF. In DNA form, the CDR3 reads TGTGCCAGCAGCCGGACACCGAACACTGAAGCTTTCTTT.

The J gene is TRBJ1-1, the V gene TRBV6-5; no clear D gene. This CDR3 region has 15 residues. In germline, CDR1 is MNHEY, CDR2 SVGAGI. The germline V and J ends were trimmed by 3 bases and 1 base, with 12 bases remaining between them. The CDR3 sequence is CASSYWSPKNTEAFF. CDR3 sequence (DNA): TGTGCCAGCAGTTATTGGTCTCCGAAGAACACTGAAGCTTTCTTT.

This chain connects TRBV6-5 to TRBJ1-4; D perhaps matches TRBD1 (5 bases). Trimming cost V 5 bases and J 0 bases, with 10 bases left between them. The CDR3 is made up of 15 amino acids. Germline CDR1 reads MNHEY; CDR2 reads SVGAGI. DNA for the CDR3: TGTGCCAGCAGTAACAGGATTGCAACTAATGAAAAACTGTTTTTT. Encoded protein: CASSNRIATNEKLFF.

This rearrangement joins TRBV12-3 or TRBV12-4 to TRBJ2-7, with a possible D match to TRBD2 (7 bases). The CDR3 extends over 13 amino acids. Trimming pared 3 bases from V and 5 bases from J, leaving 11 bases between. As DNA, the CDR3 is TGTGCCAGCAGTTTGGGAGGGGGAGACGAGCAGTACTTC. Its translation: CASSLGGGDEQYF.

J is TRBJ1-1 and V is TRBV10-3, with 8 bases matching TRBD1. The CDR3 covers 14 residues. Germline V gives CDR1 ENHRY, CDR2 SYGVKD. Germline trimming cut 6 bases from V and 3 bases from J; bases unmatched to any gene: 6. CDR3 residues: CAIRGLDRDTEAFF. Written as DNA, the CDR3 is TGTGCCATCAGGGGATTGGACAGGGACACTGAAGCTTTCTTT.

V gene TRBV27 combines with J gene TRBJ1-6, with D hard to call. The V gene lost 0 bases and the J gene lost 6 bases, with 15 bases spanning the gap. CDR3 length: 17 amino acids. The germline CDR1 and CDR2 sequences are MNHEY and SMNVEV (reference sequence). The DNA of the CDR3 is TGTGCCAGCAGTTTATCGAAGAGAGGGCAAATTAATTCACCCCTCCACTTT. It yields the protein CASSLSKRGQINSPLHF.

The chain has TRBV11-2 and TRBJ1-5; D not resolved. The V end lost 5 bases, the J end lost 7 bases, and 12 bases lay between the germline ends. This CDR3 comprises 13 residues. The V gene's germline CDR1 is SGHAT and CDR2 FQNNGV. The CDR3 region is CASSETARQPQHF. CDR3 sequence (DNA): TGTGCCAGCAGCGAAACCGCTCGGCAGCCCCAGCATTTT.

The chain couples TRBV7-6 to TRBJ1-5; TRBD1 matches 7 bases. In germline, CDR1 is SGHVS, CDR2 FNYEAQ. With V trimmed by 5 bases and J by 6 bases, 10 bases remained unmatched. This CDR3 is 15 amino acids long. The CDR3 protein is CASSSLTGNAQPQHF. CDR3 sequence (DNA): TGTGCCAGCAGCAGCCTGACAGGGAATGCTCAGCCCCAGCATTTT.

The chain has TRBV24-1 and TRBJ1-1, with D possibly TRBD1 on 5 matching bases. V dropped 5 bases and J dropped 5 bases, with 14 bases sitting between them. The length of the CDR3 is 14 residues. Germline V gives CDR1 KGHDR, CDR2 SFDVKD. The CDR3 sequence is CATSGAGGETEAFF. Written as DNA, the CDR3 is TGTGCCACCAGTGGCGCGGGGGGTGAGACTGAAGCTTTCTTT.

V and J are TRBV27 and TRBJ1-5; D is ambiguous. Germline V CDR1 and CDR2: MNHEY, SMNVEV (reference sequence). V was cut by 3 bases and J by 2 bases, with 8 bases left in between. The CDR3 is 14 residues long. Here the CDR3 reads CASSFGMGNQPQHF. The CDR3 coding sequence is TGTGCCAGCAGTTTTGGCATGGGCAATCAGCCCCAGCATTTT.

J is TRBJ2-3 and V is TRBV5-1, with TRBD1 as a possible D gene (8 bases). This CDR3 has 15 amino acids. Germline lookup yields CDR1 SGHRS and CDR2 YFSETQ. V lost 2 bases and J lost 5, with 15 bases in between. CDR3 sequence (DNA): TGCGCCAGCAGCTTACAGGGGGGGTCGATAGATACGCAGTATTTT. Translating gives CASSLQGGSIDTQYF.

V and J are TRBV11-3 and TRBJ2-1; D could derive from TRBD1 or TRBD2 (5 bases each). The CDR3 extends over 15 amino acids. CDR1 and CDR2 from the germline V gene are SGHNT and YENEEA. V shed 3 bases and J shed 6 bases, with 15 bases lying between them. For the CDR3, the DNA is TGTGCCAGCAGCTTCGGGACGCGGGTTAGCAATGAGCAGTTCTTC. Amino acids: CASSFGTRVSNEQFF. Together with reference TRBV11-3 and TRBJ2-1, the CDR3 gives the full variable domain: EAGVVQSPRYKIIEKKQPVAFWCNPISGHNTLYWYLQNLGQGPELLIRYENEEAVDDSQLPKDRFSAERLKGVDSTLKIQPAELGDSAVYLCASSFGTRVSNEQFFGPGTRLTVL.

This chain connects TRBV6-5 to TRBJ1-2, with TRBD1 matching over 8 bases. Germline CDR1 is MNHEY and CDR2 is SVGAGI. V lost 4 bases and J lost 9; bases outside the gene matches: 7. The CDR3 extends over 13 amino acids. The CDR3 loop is CASSSWTGMRYTF. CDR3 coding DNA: TGTGCCAGCAGTTCCTGGACAGGGATGCGCTACACCTTC.

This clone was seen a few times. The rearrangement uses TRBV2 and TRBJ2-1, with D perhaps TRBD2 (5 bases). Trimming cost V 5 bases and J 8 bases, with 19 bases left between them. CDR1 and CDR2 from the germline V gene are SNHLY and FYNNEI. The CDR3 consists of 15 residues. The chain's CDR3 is CASSRRGTLTDEQFF. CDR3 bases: TGTGCCAGCAGTCGTCGGGGTACCCTCACCGATGAGCAGTTCTTC.

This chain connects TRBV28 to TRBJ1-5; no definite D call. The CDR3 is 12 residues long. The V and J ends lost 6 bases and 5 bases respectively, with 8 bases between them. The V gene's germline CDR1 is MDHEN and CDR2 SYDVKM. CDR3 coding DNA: TGTGCCAGCAGGGCGAATCATCAGCCCCAGCATTTT. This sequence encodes CASRANHQPQHF.